A selection of T cell receptor beta chains follows, all from one sample in a study of identical twins. TCRdb ran MiXCR on the 5' RACE reads and lists one entry per CDR3 protein. There are about 890,000 distinct CDR3 sequences in the sample; about 12% occur only once, and roughly 1.6% lies in the top ten. The data also belong to a second study, concerning yellow fever vaccine responses in identical twins.

The source material was PBMCs. Receptor source: a woman between 18 and 30 years old in good health. Each CDR3 is given with its conserved first and last residue. Each record gives: J gene, V gene, clone size, D gene, CDR3 DNA, CDR3 protein. D genes are given only for firm matches. Size values are once, few and many counts, or a class for expanded clones, and some rows have none.

TRBJ1-4	TRBV18	few	.	TGTGCCAGCTCACCACCAAAGGGGATGGATGAAAAACTGTTTTTT	CASSPPKGMDEKLFF
TRBJ1-1	TRBV7-2	few	TRBD1	TGTGCCAGCAGCTTAGTCGGGACAGGGAACACTGAAGCTTTCTTT	CASSLVGTGNTEAFF
TRBJ2-1	TRBV12-3/TRBV12-4	.	TRBD1	TGTGCCAGCACCTTGTGGGGGACAGGGTATAATGAGCAGTTCTTC	CASTLWGTGYNEQFF
TRBJ1-1	TRBV19	few	.	TGTGCCAGTAGTATGGGGACACTGAACACTGAAGCTTTCTTT	CASSMGTLNTEAFF
TRBJ2-3	TRBV2	few	.	TGTGCCAGCGTGGGGACCCAAAGCACAGATACGCAGTATTTT	CASVGTQSTDTQYF
TRBJ2-3	TRBV5-1	many	.	TGCGCCAGCAGCTTTTCGGCTCCCACAGATACGCAGTATTTT	CASSFSAPTDTQYF
TRBJ2-2	TRBV12-3/TRBV12-4	many	TRBD2	TGTGCCAGCAGTCCCCGGACTAGGGAGGTCACCGGGGAGCTGTTTTTT	CASSPRTREVTGELFF
TRBJ2-3	TRBV7-7	few	TRBD1	TGTGCCAGCAGCCGCGGACAGGGTGGGGCAGATACGCAGTATTTT	CASSRGQGGADTQYF
TRBJ2-1	TRBV24-1	few	.	TGTGCCACCAGTGATTTAAGGACCCGGAATGAGCAGTTCTTC	CATSDLRTRNEQFF
TRBJ2-5	TRBV20-1	.	TRBD2	TGCAGTGCCTATTTCTTTAGCGGGGGATCACAAGAGACCCAGTACTTC	CSAYFFSGGSQETQYF
TRBJ2-7	TRBV5-1	.	.	TGCGCCAGCAGCCTCGCCCCTCTTGCGGCCAACTCCTACGAGCAGTACTTC	CASSLAPLAANSYEQYF